Shown below are 3 T cell receptor beta chains from a single sample sequenced in a study of T cells in Graves' hyperthyroidism and ophthalmopathy. Amplification targeted TCR beta CDR3 regions from RNA transcripts. The TCR CDR3 first-round RT-PCR relied on the HTBI primer set. TCRdb re-analysed the multiplex PCR reads in MiXCR, keeping a single row per CDR3 protein. This table holds some 600,000 distinct CDR3 sequences, around 14% found once. The sample consisted of blood. These receptors were collected from a woman between 25 and 40 years old with Graves' hyperthyroidism that later progressed to Graves' ophthalmopathy.

This clonotype was recorded at least ten times. The chain combines TRBV12-5 with TRBJ1-1; D may be TRBD1 (5 bases). V lost 3 bases to trimming and J lost 7 bases, with 12 bases between them. Looked up from germline, CDR1 is LGHNT and CDR2 is FRNRAP. The CDR3 consists of 13 residues. Here the CDR3 reads CASGFLAGGEAFF. The CDR3 bases are TGTGCTAGTGGTTTTCTCGCCGGGGGTGAAGCTTTCTTT. Full variable domain (rest looked up from reference TRBV12-5 and TRBJ1-1): DARVTQTPRHKVTEMGQEVTMRCQPILGHNTVFWYRQTMMQGLELLAYFRNRAPLDDSGMPKDRFSAEMPDATLATLKIQPSEPRDSAVYFCASGFLAGGEAFFGQGTRLTVV.

There are many counts of this clonotype. The chain couples TRBV11-2 to TRBJ1-2, with D possibly being TRBD1 (5 bases). The V end lost 5 bases, the J end lost 4 bases, and 26 bases lay between the germline ends. The germline CDR1 and CDR2 sequences are SGHAT and FQNNGV. The CDR3 loop spans 18 amino acids. The CDR3, as DNA: TGTGCCAGCAGCCCTTACCCCCTAACTAGGGGCGCAGGCTATGGCTACACCTTC. It translates to CASSPYPLTRGAGYGYTF.

This clonotype was recorded at least ten times. The genes are TRBV20-1 and TRBJ2-1; 8 nucleotides agree with TRBD1. J lost 4 bases, V lost 0 bases, and 5 bases had no gene match. The germline gives CDR1 DFQATT, CDR2 SNEGSKA (reference sequence). The CDR3 has 15 amino acids. DNA of the CDR3: TGCAGTGCTAGAGATCGGGACAGGAGTTACAATGAGCAGTTCTTC. This translates into CSARDRDRSYNEQFF.